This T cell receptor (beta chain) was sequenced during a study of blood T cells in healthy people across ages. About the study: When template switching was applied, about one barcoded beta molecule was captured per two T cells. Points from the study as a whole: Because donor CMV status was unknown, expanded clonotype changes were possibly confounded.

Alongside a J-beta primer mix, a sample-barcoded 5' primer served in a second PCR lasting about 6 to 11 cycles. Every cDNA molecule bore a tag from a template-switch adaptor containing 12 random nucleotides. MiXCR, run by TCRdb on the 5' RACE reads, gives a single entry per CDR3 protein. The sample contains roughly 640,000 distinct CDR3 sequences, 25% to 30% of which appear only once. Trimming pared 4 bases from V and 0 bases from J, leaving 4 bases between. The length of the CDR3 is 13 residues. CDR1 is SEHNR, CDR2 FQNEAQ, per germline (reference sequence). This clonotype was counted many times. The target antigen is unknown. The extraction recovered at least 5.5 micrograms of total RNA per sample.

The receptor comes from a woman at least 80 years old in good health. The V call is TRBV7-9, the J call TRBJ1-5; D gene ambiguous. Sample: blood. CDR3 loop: CASSSDSNQPQHF. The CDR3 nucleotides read TGTGCCAGCAGCTCAGATAGCAATCAGCCCCAGCATTTT.